These T cell receptor beta chains were read from a single sample in a study of vaccination effects on CD4 cells after COVID-19. Sequencing was performed with immunoSEQ multiplex PCR; in TCRdb, only in-frame clones are kept and a portion is missing. The profile shows around 83,000 clones, around 76% of them singletons. Antigens of these TCRs are unknown. This material consisted of CD4+ T cells from PBMCs cultured with HCoV-229E spike peptides, taken before COVID-19 vaccination. All receptors derive from a human donor who received a COVID-19 vaccine. Each CDR3 is given with its conserved first and last residue. Fields, in order: J gene, clone size, V gene, D gene, CDR3 DNA, CDR3 protein. D genes are given only for firm matches. Clone size is stated in some rows and not others, as once, few, many or a class when expanded.

TRBJ2-4,-,TRBV5-1,-,TGCGCCAGCAGCTTGGGTTCGATAGCCAAAAACATTCAGTACTTC,CASSLGSIAKNIQYF
TRBJ2-5,-,TRBV9,TRBD2,TGTGCCAGCAGCGTAGGGCGTAGCGGGGGCCAAGAGACCCAGTACTTC,CASSVGRSGGQETQYF
TRBJ2-2,-,TRBV4-1,-,TGCGCCAGCAGCCCTCCTCAGGGGGGGAAGGCCACCGGGGAGCTGTTTTTT,CASSPPQGGKATGELFF
TRBJ2-3,-,TRBV9,TRBD2,TGTGCCAGCAGCGTAAGCGGGGGGGTGTCAGATACGCAGTATTTT,CASSVSGGVSDTQYF
TRBJ1-1,few,TRBV2,-,TGTGCCAGCAGTGACCAGACAGGTCCCATGAACACTGAAGCTTTCTTT,CASSDQTGPMNTEAFF
TRBJ1-3,-,TRBV21-1,-,TGTGCCAGCAGCAGAGAGGGACAGCCGACAGGAAACACCATATATTTT,CASSREGQPTGNTIYF
TRBJ1-6,few,TRBV20-1,-,TGCAGTGCTAGTTTCGGGGGCTCCTATAATTCACCCCTCCACTTT,CSASFGGSYNSPLHF
TRBJ1-5,-,TRBV21-1,-,TGTGCCAGCAGCAAAGAAGAACAGCAGCCCCAGCATTTT,CASSKEEQQPQHF
TRBJ2-5,-,TRBV5-1,-,TGCGCCAGCAGCTTGCCGGGGGGCGGGGAGACCCAGTACTTC,CASSLPGGGETQYF
TRBJ1-1,once,TRBV12-5,-,TGTGCTAGTGGTTTGGTCGAGGGGAAGGGAGCTTTCTTT,CASGLVEGKGAFF
TRBJ2-1,-,TRBV7-2,-,TGTGCCAGCAGCTTAGTTCTAGGAGGTTACAATGAGCAGTTCTTC,CASSLVLGGYNEQFF
TRBJ2-1,-,TRBV21-1,-,TGTGCCAGCAGCAAAGCAGGGACGGGTGAGCAGTTCTTC,CASSKAGTGEQFF
TRBJ1-2,-,TRBV6-5,TRBD1,TGTGCCAGCAGCTACCCCGACAGGGTCCCTTATGGCTACACCTTC,CASSYPDRVPYGYTF
TRBJ1-5,-,TRBV21-1,-,TGTGCCAGTATCCAGGGGGGCTACAATCAGCCCCAGCATTTT,CASIQGGYNQPQHF
TRBJ1-2,-,TRBV7-2,TRBD1,TGTGCCAGCAGCCTTAACAGGGGCGCCTACTATGGCTACACCTTC,CASSLNRGAYYGYTF
TRBJ1-2,-,TRBV6-5,-,TGTGCCAGCAGTAATGACAGACGTAACTATGGCTACACCTTC,CASSNDRRNYGYTF